The 3 T cell receptor beta chains listed next were all sequenced from one sample in a study of human T cells and chemical hapten exposure. Time point specified: healthy volunteer bleed at 6 weeks. Extraction of total RNA was performed on unfractionated whole blood. TCRdb re-derived calls from the RACE reads in MiXCR, one entry per CDR3 protein. The sample has roughly 75,000 distinct CDR3 sequences, 8.5% to 9.5% seen once. The sample taken for sequencing was whole blood. The receptors stem from a female donor in good health. Some clones in this sample may be carry-over from other donors' samples.

The V call is TRBV7-3, the J call TRBJ2-7; either TRBD1 or TRBD2 may fit D (5 bases each). Germline-derived CDR1 and CDR2 are SGHTA and FQGTGA. The germline V and J ends were trimmed by 7 bases and 3 bases, with 19 bases remaining between them. CDR3 length equals 15 residues. The chain's CDR3 is CASTHRGVDHYEQYF. DNA for the CDR3: TGTGCCAGCACGCACCGGGGCGTGGACCACTACGAGCAGTACTTC.

This clonotype turned up a few times. The chain links TRBV28 to TRBJ2-3, with 10 bases aligning to TRBD1. The V gene's germline CDR1 is MDHEN and CDR2 SYDVKM. V shed 4 bases and J 4 bases; nucleotides not matched to a gene: 8. CDR3 length: 16 amino acids. The CDR3 loop reads CASSSFGQGGADTQYF. For the CDR3, the DNA is TGTGCCAGCAGTTCTTTCGGACAGGGGGGGGCAGATACGCAGTATTTT. Full variable domain (outside the CDR3, taken from reference TRBV28 and TRBJ2-3): DVKVTQSSRYLVKRTGEKVFLECVQDMDHENMFWYRQDPGLGLRLIYFSYDVKMKEKGDIPEGYSVSREKKERFSLILESASTNQTSMYLCASSSFGQGGADTQYFGPGTRLTVL.

The rearrangement uses TRBV20-1 and TRBJ1-4; D not certain. V lost 2 bases, J lost 8 bases, and 9 bases lay in between. The CDR3 is made up of 12 amino acids. Germline CDR1 is DFQATT and CDR2 is SNEGSKA (reference sequence). CDR3 sequence reads: CSARSATEKLFF. The CDR3 DNA reads as TGCAGTGCTAGATCCGCGACAGAAAAACTGTTTTTT.